This entry features one TCR beta chain sequence. Its antigen is unknown. The entry originates in a study of a mutant IDH1 vaccine in newly diagnosed glioma. Time point meaning: week 23, last vaccination. Alongside topical imiquimod, each dose of vaccine comprised 300 ug of mutant IDH1 20-mer peptide. The CDR3 runs 14 residues. Germline V lookup: CDR1 MDHEN, CDR2 SYDVKM. V gave up 1 base and J gave up 6 bases, with 13 bases separating them. Assay: immunoSEQ multiplex PCR; the TCRdb copy retains only in-frame clones and omits some. The sample yields 50,000 to 85,000 clones, roughly 84% seen once. The rearrangement uses TRBV28 and TRBJ2-7; D uncertain. The origin of this receptor is a young man with glioma. Sequences were derived from PBMCs, sampled from a glioma patient whose treatment included an IDH1 peptide vaccine. This CDR3 is CASSLFRRLVEQYF. In DNA, the CDR3 is TGTGCCAGCAGTTTATTTCGTCGGCTAGTCGAGCAGTACTTC.